The clone carrying this T cell receptor (beta chain) has a handful of counts. This sample was taken from a study of neurological immune-mediated disorders. Unsorted libraries came from 2 million PBMCs stored at -80 °C. CDR1 and CDR2 (germline): SQVTM, ANQGSEA. The CDR3 spans 17 residues. V gave up 3 bases and J gave up 0 bases; unmatched junction bases: 3. The making of cDNA relied on 5'RACE with 10-nucleotide random UMIs. One entry per CDR3 protein results from TCRdb running MiXCR on the 5' RACE reads. The sample lists fewer than 80,000 distinct CDR3 sequences; around 5.2% were seen once. This TCR was recovered from a woman in her 30s with multiple sclerosis. The chain links TRBV29-1 to TRBJ2-3; TRBD2 agrees at 16 bases. The sample consisted of PBMCs. In DNA form, the CDR3 reads TGCAGCGTTGAGGGACTAGCGGGGGGGACGAGCACAGATACGCAGTATTTT. Its translation is CSVEGLAGGTSTDTQYF.